This TCR beta chain was sequenced during a study of neurological immune-mediated disorders. Study-wide points: Across subjects, expanded clones had no CDR3 amino acid sequences in common, pointing to private repertoires in all groups.

The CDR3 contains 12 residues. V lost 6 bases, J lost 2 bases, and 6 bases lay in between. Germline V gives CDR1 ENHRY, CDR2 SYGVKD. 5'RACE employing 10-nucleotide random UMIs yielded the cDNA. Every sequencing run returned over 190 million TCR-beta sequences, which were derived from 15-18 subjects. TCRdb itself ran the 5' RACE reads through MiXCR, one entry per CDR3 protein. The sample records 55,000 to 75,000 distinct CDR3 sequences, roughly 13% being singletons. This clonotype occurred many times. As yet, its antigen is unknown. Specified time point: longitudinal time-point 1 (baseline). The unsorted libraries were prepared from 2 million PBMCs (stored at -80 C).

The sample comprised PBMCs. This sequence originates from a female donor with HTLV-1-associated myelopathy (HAM/TSP). The chain joins TRBV10-3 to TRBJ2-3; D not certain. The CDR3 reads CAIRNDTDTQYF. CDR3 coding DNA: TGTGCCATCAGGAATGACACAGATACGCAGTATTTT.